The 24 T cell receptor beta chains below were found in one sample sequenced in a study of blood T cell repertoires in COVID-19. TCRdb's copy holds only in-frame clones and misses some; the assay was immunoSEQ multiplex PCR. The sample lists hundreds of thousands of clones; around 91% were seen once. Sequencing was done on a sample of PBMCs or T cells enriched from blood (not recorded which). These receptors all stem from a man between 18 and 35 years old who had recovered from COVID-19.

The chain uses TRBV19 and TRBJ1-1; no clear D gene. Trimming removed 3 bases at V and 3 bases at J, with 17 bases between. The germline CDR1 and CDR2 sequences are LNHDA and SQIVND (reference sequence). This CDR3 spans 16 amino acids. CDR3 in DNA: TGTGCCAGTAGTATTCTGTCGTCGGGGAGGGACACTGAAGCTTTCTTT. Protein sequence: CASSILSSGRDTEAFF.

The gene calls are TRBV19 and TRBJ2-1, with D maybe TRBD2 (5 bases). Germline loops: CDR1 LNHDA, CDR2 SQIVND (reference sequence). This CDR3 has 16 amino acids. The V end lost 2 bases, the J end lost 5 bases, and 16 bases lay between the germline ends. The CDR3 DNA follows: TGTGCCAGTAGTATAATAGGGCAAATCGGGGACAATGAGCAGTTCTTC. Protein: CASSIIGQIGDNEQFF.

The V and J genes are TRBV19 and TRBJ2-7; 7 bases are shared with TRBD1. The CDR3 length is 16 residues. CDR1 and CDR2 from the germline V gene are LNHDA and SQIVND (reference sequence). V was clipped by 7 bases and J by 3 bases; unmatched bases: 15. The CDR3 sequence: CASTPGTDVFGYEQYF. The CDR3 nucleotides read TGTGCCAGTACTCCCGGGACAGACGTTTTTGGCTACGAGCAGTACTTC.

The V call is TRBV12-3 or TRBV12-4, the J call TRBJ1-6; 9 bases agree with TRBD1. CDR3 length: 12 amino acids. After removal of 9 bases from V and 9 bases from J, the junction contained 3 bases not matched to a gene. The CDR3 is CASGTGPSPLHF. CDR3 nucleotide sequence: TGTGCCAGTGGGACAGGGCCTTCACCCCTCCACTTT.

This chain connects TRBV7-2 to TRBJ2-1; D remains unclear. Germline CDR1 is SGHTA and CDR2 is FQGNSA. The CDR3 contains 12 residues. The V and J ends lost 4 bases and 7 bases respectively, with 8 bases between them. CDR3 nucleotide sequence: TGTGCCAGCAGCTCCTTCACTAATGAGCAGTTCTTC. It specifies CASSSFTNEQFF.

The gene calls are TRBV20-1 and TRBJ1-1; D gene uncertain. CDR3 length equals 13 residues. V shed 3 bases and J shed 2 bases, with 10 bases lying between them. Germline V gives CDR1 DFQATT, CDR2 SNEGSKA (reference sequence). This CDR3 reads CSASSPLNTEAFF. In DNA form, the CDR3 reads TGCAGTGCTAGTAGCCCACTTAACACTGAAGCTTTCTTT.

The rearrangement uses TRBV29-1 and TRBJ1-2; D uncertain. The CDR3 spans 12 residues. V dropped 7 bases and J dropped 4 bases, with 13 bases sitting between them. Germline CDR1 SQVTM, CDR2 ANQGSEA. The CDR3 sequence is CSAAVGSYGYTF. The CDR3 DNA reads as TGCAGCGCGGCGGTGGGGAGCTATGGCTACACCTTC.

The chain uses TRBV9 and TRBJ2-3; TRBD2 agrees at 11 bases. J gave up 3 bases and V 1 base, and 1 base lay outside the gene matches. Germline V gene lookup returns CDR1 SGDLS and CDR2 YYNGEE. The length of the CDR3 is 15 residues. The CDR3 DNA is TGTGCCAGCAGCGTAACTAGCGGGGGAACAGATACGCAGTATTTT. Residues: CASSVTSGGTDTQYF.

V gene TRBV6-2 or TRBV6-3 combines with J gene TRBJ1-2, with 7 nucleotides matching TRBD1. This CDR3 comprises 16 residues. In germline, CDR1 is MNHEY, CDR2 SVGEGT. After removal of 2 bases from V and 6 bases from J, the junction contained 12 bases not matched to a gene. The CDR3 spells CASSYQRSTGMHGYTF. CDR3 nucleotides: TGTGCCAGCAGTTACCAGAGATCGACAGGGATGCATGGCTACACCTTC.

DNA of the CDR3: TGTGCCAGCAGTTTGGGGGACAGGTACAATCAGCCCCAGCATTTT. Protein: CASSLGDRYNQPQHF. The V gene is TRBV6-6, the J gene TRBJ1-5, with 8 bases that match TRBD1. CDR1 MNHNY and CDR2 SVGAGI come from the germline V gene (reference sequence). V was clipped by 4 bases and J by 3 bases; unmatched bases: 5. The CDR3 covers 15 residues.

The chain joins TRBV18 to TRBJ2-7, with 8 bases aligning to TRBD1. CDR3 size: 14 residues. V shed 3 bases, J shed 5 bases, and the junction held 6 bases outside the gene matches. CDR1 and CDR2 from the germline V gene are KGHSH and LQKENI. Written as DNA, the CDR3 is TGTGCCAGCTCACCCAGGACAGGGAAGGACGAGCAGTACTTC. Its translation: CASSPRTGKDEQYF. The full variable domain, completed using reference TRBV18 and TRBJ2-7, is NAGVMQNPRHLVRRRGQEARLRCSPMKGHSHVYWYRQLPEEGLKFMVYLQKENIIDESGMPKERFSAEFPKEGPSILRIQQVVRGDSAAYFCASSPRTGKDEQYFGPGTRLTVT.

The chain joins TRBV3-1 (or the pseudogene TRBV3-2) to TRBJ1-5; the match to TRBD1 covers 7 bases. Germline V gene lookup returns CDR1 LGHDT and CDR2 YNNKEL (reference sequence). This CDR3 comprises 14 residues. The V and J ends lost 2 bases and 4 bases, in that order; junction bases with no gene match: 2. The CDR3 is CASSQRDSNQPQHF. CDR3 DNA: TGTGCCAGCAGCCAAAGGGACAGTAATCAGCCCCAGCATTTT.

Points on this clone: Compared with germline, one end of the junction differs, possibly owing to a read error. The CDR3 region is CASSFRDYSIVHF. In DNA, the CDR3 is TGTGCCAGCAGCTTCAGGGACTATTCGATCGTCCACTTC. The chain employs TRBV7-9 and TRBJ1-2; tentatively, D is TRBD1 (5 bases). The CDR3 consists of 13 residues. CDR1 is SEHNR, CDR2 FQNEAQ, per germline (reference sequence).

V is TRBV27 and J is TRBJ2-7, with D perhaps matching TRBD2 (6 bases). The CDR3 consists of 15 residues. Trimming left V 2 bases short and J 6 bases short, with 17 bases between. Germline V gene data show CDR1 as MNHEY and CDR2 as SMNVEV (reference sequence). In DNA, the CDR3 is TGTGCCAGCAGTTTAACCTTGGCGGGACGGGGCGAGCAGTACTTC. Translating gives CASSLTLAGRGEQYF.

This clone was counted only a few times. V gene TRBV9 combines with J gene TRBJ2-3, with TRBD2 identical over 11 bases. The germline V gene encodes CDR1 SGDLS and CDR2 YYNGEE. The V and J ends lost 0 bases and 3 bases, in that order; junction bases with no gene match: 6. The CDR3 extends over 17 amino acids. CDR3 loop: CASSVVGTSGWTDTQYF. CDR3 bases: TGTGCCAGCAGCGTAGTCGGGACTAGCGGTTGGACAGATACGCAGTATTTT.

The chain joins TRBV27 to TRBJ1-2, with TRBD1 matching over 7 bases. The CDR3 consists of 14 residues. Trimming took 2 bases from V and 4 from J; bases not matched to a gene: 4. The germline V gene encodes CDR1 MNHEY and CDR2 SMNVEV (reference sequence). The CDR3 region has the DNA TGTGCCAGCAGTTTAGGGGGACAGCCCTATGGCTACACCTTC. Translation: CASSLGGQPYGYTF.

The chain uses TRBV18 and TRBJ1-1; D gene uncertain. CDR1 is KGHSH, CDR2 LQKENI, per germline. Trimming took off 3 bases at V and 5 bases at J, with 7 bases between the two ends. The CDR3 has 12 residues. CDR3 nucleotide sequence: TGTGCCAGCTCACCCGAGAGAACTGAAGCTTTCTTT. Translated: CASSPERTEAFF.

This chain links TRBV12-3 or TRBV12-4 with TRBJ2-7, with D unresolved. The germline V and J ends were trimmed by 4 bases and 2 bases, with 9 bases remaining between them. The length of the CDR3 is 13 residues. As DNA, the CDR3 is TGTGCCAGCAGTTCTAGTTTAGCCTACGAGCAGTACTTC. Translated, it gives CASSSSLAYEQYF.

This CDR3 reads CASSMRVGRASEQFF. The DNA of the CDR3 is TGTGCCAGTAGTATGCGGGTCGGGAGGGCCTCTGAGCAGTTCTTC. This rearrangement joins TRBV19 to TRBJ2-1; TRBD2 agrees at 8 bases. The trim removed 3 bases at V and 9 bases at J, leaving 10 bases unmatched. CDR1 and CDR2 (germline): LNHDA, SQIVND (reference sequence). This CDR3 has 15 amino acids.

This clone was counted only a few times. The chain carries TRBV9 and TRBJ2-2; possibly TRBD2 for D (6 bases). There are 17 residues in the CDR3. Per germline, CDR1 SGDLS and CDR2 YYNGEE. Trimming pared 0 bases from V and 1 base from J, leaving 13 bases between. CDR3 residues: CASSVGGGAKNTGELFF. CDR3 nucleotide sequence: TGTGCCAGCAGCGTAGGAGGAGGGGCCAAGAACACCGGGGAGCTGTTTTTT.

This chain connects TRBV25-1 to TRBJ2-1; perhaps TRBD2 as D (5 bases). CDR3 length equals 16 residues. The germline gives CDR1 MGHDK, CDR2 SYGVNS. V was pared by 1 base and J by 0 bases, with 10 bases between. CDR3 sequence: CASSESGGRSYNEQFF. For the CDR3, the DNA is TGTGCCAGCAGTGAATCAGGAGGACGCTCCTACAATGAGCAGTTCTTC.

The rearrangement uses TRBV5-1 and TRBJ2-7, with D possibly being TRBD1 (5 bases). Germline CDR1 and CDR2: SGHRS and YFSETQ. The ends were cut back, 2 bases at V and 0 bases at J, with 9 bases in the middle. The CDR3 runs 14 residues. The CDR3 sequence: CASSLDRASYEQYF. For the CDR3, the DNA is TGCGCCAGCAGCTTAGACAGAGCCTCCTACGAGCAGTACTTC.

The J gene is TRBJ2-5, the V gene TRBV7-3; no clear D gene. The V end lost 2 bases, the J end lost 4 bases, and 8 bases lay between the germline ends. This CDR3 has 13 amino acids. Germline values: CDR1 SGHTA, CDR2 FQGTGA. The CDR3 here is CASSLGFRETQYF. The DNA of the CDR3 is TGTGCCAGCAGCTTAGGCTTCCGAGAGACCCAGTACTTC.

The chain combines TRBV11-2 with TRBJ1-1, with D possibly TRBD1 on 6 matching bases. Trimming removed 7 bases at V and 1 base at J, with 13 bases between. CDR3 length: 14 amino acids. Looked up from germline, CDR1 is SGHAT and CDR2 is FQNNGV. Here the CDR3 DNA reads TGTGCCAGCACCTCAAAAGGGGGGAACACTGAAGCTTTCTTT. Its protein product is CASTSKGGNTEAFF.